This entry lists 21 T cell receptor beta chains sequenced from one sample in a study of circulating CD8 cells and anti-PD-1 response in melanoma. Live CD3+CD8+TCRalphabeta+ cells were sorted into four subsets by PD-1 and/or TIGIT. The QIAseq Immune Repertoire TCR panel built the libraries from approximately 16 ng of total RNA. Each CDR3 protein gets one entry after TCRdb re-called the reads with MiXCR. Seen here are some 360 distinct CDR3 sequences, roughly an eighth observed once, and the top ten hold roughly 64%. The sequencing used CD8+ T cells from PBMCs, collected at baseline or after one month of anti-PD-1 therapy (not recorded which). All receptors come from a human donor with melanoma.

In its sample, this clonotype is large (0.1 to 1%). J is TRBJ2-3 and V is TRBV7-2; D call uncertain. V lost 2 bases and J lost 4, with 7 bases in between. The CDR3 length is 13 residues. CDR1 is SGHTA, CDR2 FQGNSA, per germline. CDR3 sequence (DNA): TGTGCCAGCAGCTTAATCGCCTCAGATACGCAGTATTTT. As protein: CASSLIASDTQYF.

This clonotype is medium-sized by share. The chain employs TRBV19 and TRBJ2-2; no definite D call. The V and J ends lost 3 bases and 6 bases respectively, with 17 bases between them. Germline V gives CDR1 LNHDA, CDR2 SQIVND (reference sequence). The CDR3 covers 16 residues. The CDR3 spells CASSITEHIVSGELFF. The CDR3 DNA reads TGTGCCAGTAGTATCACCGAACACATAGTCTCCGGGGAGCTGTTTTTT.

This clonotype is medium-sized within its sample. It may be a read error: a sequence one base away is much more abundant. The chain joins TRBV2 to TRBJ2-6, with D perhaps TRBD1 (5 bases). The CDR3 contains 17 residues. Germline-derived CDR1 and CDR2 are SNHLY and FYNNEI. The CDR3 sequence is CASSVLDTSSGANALTF. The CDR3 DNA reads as TGTGCCAGCAGTGTTTTGGACACCAGCTCTGGGGCCAACGCCCTGACTTTC.

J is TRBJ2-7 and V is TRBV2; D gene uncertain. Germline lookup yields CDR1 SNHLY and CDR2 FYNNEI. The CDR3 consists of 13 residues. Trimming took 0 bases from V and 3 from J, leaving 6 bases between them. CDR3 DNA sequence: TGTGCCAGCAGTGAAGCTTGGAACTACGAGCAGTACTTC. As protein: CASSEAWNYEQYF.

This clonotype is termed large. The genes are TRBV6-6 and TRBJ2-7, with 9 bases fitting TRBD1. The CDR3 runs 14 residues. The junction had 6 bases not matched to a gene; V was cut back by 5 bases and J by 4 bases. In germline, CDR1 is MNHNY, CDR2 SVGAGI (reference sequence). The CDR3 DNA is TGTGCCAGCAGTGCGGACAGGGGATGGTACGAGCAGTACTTC. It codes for CASSADRGWYEQYF.

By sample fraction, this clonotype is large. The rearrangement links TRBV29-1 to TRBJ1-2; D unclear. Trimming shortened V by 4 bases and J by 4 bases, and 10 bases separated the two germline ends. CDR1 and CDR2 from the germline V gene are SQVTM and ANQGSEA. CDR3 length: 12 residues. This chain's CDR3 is CSVGWKGYGYTF. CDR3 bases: TGCAGCGTTGGATGGAAAGGCTATGGCTACACCTTC.

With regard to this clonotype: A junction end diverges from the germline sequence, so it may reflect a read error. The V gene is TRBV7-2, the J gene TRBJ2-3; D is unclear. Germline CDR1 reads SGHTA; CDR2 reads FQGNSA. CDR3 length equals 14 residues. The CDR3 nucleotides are TGTGCCAGCAACTTAGACCTAAATGTAGATACGCAGTATTTT. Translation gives CASNLDLNVDTQYF.

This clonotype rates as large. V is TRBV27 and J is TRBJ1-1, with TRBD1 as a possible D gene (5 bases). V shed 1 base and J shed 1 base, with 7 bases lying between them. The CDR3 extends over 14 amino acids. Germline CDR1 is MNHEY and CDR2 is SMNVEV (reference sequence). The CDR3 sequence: CASSLLGENTEAFF. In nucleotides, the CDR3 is TGTGCCAGCAGTTTATTAGGGGAGAACACTGAAGCTTTCTTT.

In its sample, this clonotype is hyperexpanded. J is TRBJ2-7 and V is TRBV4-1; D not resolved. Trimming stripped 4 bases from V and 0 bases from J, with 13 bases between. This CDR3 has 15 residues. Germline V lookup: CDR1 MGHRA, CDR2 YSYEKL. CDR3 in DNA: TGCGCCAGCAGCCTCATCCCGGAAAGCTCCTACGAGCAGTACTTC. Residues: CASSLIPESSYEQYF.

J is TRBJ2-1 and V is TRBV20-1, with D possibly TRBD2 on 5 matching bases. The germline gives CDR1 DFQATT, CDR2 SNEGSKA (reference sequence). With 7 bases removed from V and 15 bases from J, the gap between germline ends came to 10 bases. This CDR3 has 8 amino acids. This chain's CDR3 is CSVPEGFF. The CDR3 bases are TGCAGTGTCCCCGAGGGGTTCTTC.

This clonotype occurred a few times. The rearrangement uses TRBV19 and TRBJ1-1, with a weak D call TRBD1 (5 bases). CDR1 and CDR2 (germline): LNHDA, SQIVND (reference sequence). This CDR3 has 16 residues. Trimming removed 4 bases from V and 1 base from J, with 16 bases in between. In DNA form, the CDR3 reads TGTGCCAGTAGTACCTGGGGAACAGGCCCGAACACTGAAGCTTTCTTT. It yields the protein CASSTWGTGPNTEAFF.

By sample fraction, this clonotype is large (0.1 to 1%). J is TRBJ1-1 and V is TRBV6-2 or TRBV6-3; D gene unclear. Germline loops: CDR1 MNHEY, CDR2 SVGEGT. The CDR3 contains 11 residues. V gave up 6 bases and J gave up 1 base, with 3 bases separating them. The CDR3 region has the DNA TGTGCCAGCAGGGCGAACACTGAAGCTTTCTTT. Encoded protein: CASRANTEAFF.

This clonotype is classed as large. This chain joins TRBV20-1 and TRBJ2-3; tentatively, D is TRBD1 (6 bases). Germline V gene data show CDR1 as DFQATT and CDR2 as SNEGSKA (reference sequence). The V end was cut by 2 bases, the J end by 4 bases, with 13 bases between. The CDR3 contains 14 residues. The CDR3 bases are TGCAGTGCTAGATCTTACAGGGCGTCAGATACGCAGTATTTT. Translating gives CSARSYRASDTQYF.

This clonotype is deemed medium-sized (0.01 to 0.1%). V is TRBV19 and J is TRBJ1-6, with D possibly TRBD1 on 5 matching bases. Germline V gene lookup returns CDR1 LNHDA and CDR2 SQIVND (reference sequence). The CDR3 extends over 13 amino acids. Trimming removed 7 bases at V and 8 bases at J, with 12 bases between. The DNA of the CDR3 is TGTGCCAGTAAACCGGGAGGGGATTCACCCCTCCACTTT. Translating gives CASKPGGDSPLHF.

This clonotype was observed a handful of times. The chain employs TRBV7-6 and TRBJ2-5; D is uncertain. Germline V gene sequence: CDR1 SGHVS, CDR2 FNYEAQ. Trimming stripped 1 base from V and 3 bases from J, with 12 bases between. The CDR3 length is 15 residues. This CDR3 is CASSLVAVGKETQYF. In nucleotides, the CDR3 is TGTGCCAGCAGCTTAGTAGCAGTTGGCAAAGAGACCCAGTACTTC. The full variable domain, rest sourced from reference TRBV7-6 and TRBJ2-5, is GAGVSQSPRYKVTKRGQDVALRCDPISGHVSLYWYRQALGQGPEFLTYFNYEAQQDKSGLPNDRFSAERPEGSISTLTIQRTEQRDSAMYRCASSLVAVGKETQYFGPGTRLLVL.

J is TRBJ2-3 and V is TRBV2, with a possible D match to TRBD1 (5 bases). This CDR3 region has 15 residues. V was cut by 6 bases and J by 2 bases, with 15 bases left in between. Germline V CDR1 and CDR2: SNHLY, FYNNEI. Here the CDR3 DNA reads TGTGCCAGCAGCCCTGTTGAAGGGGACACAGATACGCAGTATTTT. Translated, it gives CASSPVEGDTDTQYF.

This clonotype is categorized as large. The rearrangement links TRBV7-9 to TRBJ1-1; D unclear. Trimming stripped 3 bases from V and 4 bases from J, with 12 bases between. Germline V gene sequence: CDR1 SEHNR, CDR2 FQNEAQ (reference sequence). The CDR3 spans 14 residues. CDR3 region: CASSFAIGSTEAFF. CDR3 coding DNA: TGTGCCAGCAGCTTTGCCATCGGCTCCACTGAAGCTTTCTTT.

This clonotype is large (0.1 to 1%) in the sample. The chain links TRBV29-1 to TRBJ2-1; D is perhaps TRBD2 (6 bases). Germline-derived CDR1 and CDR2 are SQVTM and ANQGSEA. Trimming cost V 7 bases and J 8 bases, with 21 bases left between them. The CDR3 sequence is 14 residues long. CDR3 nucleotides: TGCAGCGCCCGTGGGGGAGGTATTTGGGATGAGCAGTTCTTC. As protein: CSARGGGIWDEQFF.

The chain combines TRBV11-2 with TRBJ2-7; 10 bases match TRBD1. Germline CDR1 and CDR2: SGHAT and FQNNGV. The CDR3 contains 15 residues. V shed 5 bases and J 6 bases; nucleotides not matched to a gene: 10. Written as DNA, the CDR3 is TGTGCCAGCAGCCCCCCGGGACAGGGGTTGGGCGAGCAGTACTTC. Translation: CASSPPGQGLGEQYF.

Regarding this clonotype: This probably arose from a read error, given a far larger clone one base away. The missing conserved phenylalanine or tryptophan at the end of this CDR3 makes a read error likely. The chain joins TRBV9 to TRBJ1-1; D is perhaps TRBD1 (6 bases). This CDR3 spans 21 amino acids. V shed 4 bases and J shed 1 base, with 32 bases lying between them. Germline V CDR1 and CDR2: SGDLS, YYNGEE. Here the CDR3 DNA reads TGTGCCAGCAGCCACGCAGGGGCATCACAGGGCAACCTCTTATCGAACACTGAAGCTTTCTCT. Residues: CASSHAGASQGNLLSNTEAFS.

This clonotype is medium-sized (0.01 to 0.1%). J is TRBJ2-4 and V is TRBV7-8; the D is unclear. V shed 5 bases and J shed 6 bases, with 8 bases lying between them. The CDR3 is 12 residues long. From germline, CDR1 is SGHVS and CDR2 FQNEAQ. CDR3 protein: CASSAERNIQYF. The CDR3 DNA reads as TGTGCCAGCAGCGCAGAGCGAAACATTCAGTACTTC.